This T cell receptor beta chain was obtained from a study of T cells in Graves' hyperthyroidism and ophthalmopathy. The CDR3 contains 15 residues. Germline lookup yields CDR1 WSHSY and CDR2 SAAADI. The J segment lost 1 base and the V segment lost 8 bases, leaving 7 bases of the junction unmatched. Regions amplified from RNA transcripts were the TCR beta CDR3 regions. HTBI primers drove first-round RT-PCR of the TCR CDR3. TCRdb independently ran MiXCR on the multiplex PCR reads; one entry per CDR3 protein. Of hundreds of thousands of distinct CDR3 sequences listed, under 20% are singletons. Clinical symptoms, serum thyroxine and TRAb, thyroid ultrasound and orbital computed tomography together formed the diagnostic basis.

This clonotype was obtained from a woman aged 45-60 years with Graves' hyperthyroidism that later progressed to Graves' ophthalmopathy. Sequenced material: blood. The V call is TRBV10-2, the J call TRBJ1-1, with TRBD1 matching over 10 bases. The CDR3 DNA reads TGCGCCAGCCTGAGGGGACAGGGGAGGAACACTGAAGCTTTCTTT. As protein: CASLRGQGRNTEAFF.